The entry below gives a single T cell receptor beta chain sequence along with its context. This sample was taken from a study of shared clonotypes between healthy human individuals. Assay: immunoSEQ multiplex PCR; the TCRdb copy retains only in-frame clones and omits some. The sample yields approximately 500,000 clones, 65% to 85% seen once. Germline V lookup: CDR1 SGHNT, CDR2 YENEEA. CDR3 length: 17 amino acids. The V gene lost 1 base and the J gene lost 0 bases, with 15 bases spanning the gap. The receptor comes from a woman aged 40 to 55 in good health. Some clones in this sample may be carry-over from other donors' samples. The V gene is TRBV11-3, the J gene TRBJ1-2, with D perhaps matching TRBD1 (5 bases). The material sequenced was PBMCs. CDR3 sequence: CASSLGQGVLTNYGYTF. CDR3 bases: TGTGCCAGCAGCTTAGGCCAAGGGGTCCTAACTAACTATGGCTACACCTTC.